These T cell receptor beta chains were read from a single sample in a study of identical twins. One entry per CDR3 protein results from TCRdb running MiXCR on the 5' RACE reads. This repertoire shows some 710,000 distinct CDR3 sequences, 5.5% to 6.5% found once; its top ten account for 1.5% to 2%. The sequenced material came from naive T cells sorted from blood. The receptors were sampled from a man between 18 and 29 years old in good health. The CDR3 runs from the conserved cysteine through the conserved F or W. A D gene is named only where the DNA matches it firmly. Clone sizes are given selectively: once, few, many, or a class where the clone is expanded.

many	TRBJ2-6	.	TRBV6-2/TRBV6-3	CASSRWRSGANVLTF	TGTGCCAGCAGTCGGTGGCGCTCTGGGGCCAACGTCCTGACTTTC
many	TRBJ2-3	TRBD1	TRBV7-2	CASSLDGQVRQYF	TGTGCCAGCAGCTTGGACGGACAGGTCAGGCAGTATTTT
many	TRBJ2-1	.	TRBV12-3/TRBV12-4	CASSLAINRGLEQFF	TGTGCCAGCAGTTTAGCCATCAACCGGGGGCTTGAACAGTTCTTC
few	TRBJ2-7	TRBD2	TRBV6-2/TRBV6-3	CASLFSGSHEQYF	TGTGCCAGCCTTTTCAGCGGGAGCCACGAGCAGTACTTC
few	TRBJ1-6	.	TRBV6-2/TRBV6-3	CASSYDRSSYNSPLHF	TGTGCCAGCAGTTACGACAGAAGCTCCTATAATTCACCCCTCCACTTT
many	TRBJ1-6	.	TRBV5-1	CASSWAANSPLHF	TGCGCCAGCAGTTGGGCGGCTAATTCACCCCTCCACTTT
many	TRBJ2-7	.	TRBV12-3/TRBV12-4	CASRGLAYEQYF	TGTGCCAGCAGGGGATTAGCCTACGAGCAGTACTTC
few	TRBJ2-1	TRBD2	TRBV7-9	CASSSPLAGVNEQFF	TGTGCCAGCAGCTCCCCCCTAGCGGGAGTCAATGAGCAGTTCTTC
many	TRBJ2-1	.	TRBV20-1	CSEKAGISYNEQFF	TGCAGCGAAAAGGCGGGAATTTCCTACAATGAGCAGTTCTTC
few	TRBJ2-7	TRBD2	TRBV6-2/TRBV6-3	CASSSNRGLAALSYEQYF	TGTGCCAGCAGTTCCAACCGCGGACTAGCGGCCCTATCCTACGAGCAGTACTTC
.	TRBJ1-5	.	TRBV30	CAWSKGNQQPQHF	TGTGCCTGGAGTAAAGGGAATCAACAGCCCCAGCATTTT
.	TRBJ2-7	TRBD2	TRBV20-1	CSAREAAGVLYF	TGCAGTGCTAGAGAGGCAGCGGGGGTGTTGTACTTC
many	TRBJ2-7	.	TRBV10-3	CAIADRGKYEQYF	TGTGCCATTGCGGACCGGGGGAAGTACGAGCAGTACTTC
.	TRBJ2-1	TRBD2	TRBV7-8	CASSLFEREAPYNEQFF	TGTGCCAGCAGCTTATTTGAGCGGGAGGCCCCCTACAATGAGCAGTTCTTC
many	TRBJ2-1	.	TRBV18	CASSLTVNEQFF	TGTGCCAGCTCGCTGACGGTGAATGAGCAGTTCTTC
many	TRBJ2-1	TRBD2	TRBV20-1	CSARFPPGLAGVNEQFF	TGCAGTGCTAGATTCCCCCCGGGACTAGCGGGAGTCAATGAGCAGTTCTTC
many	TRBJ2-1	.	TRBV5-1	CASRYYPGNNEQFF	TGCGCCAGCAGGTATTACCCGGGAAACAATGAGCAGTTCTTC
many	TRBJ1-1	.	TRBV4-2	CASSPEQGTGTEAFF	TGTGCCAGCAGCCCGGAACAGGGTACAGGTACTGAAGCTTTCTTT
many	TRBJ2-5	TRBD2	TRBV12-3/TRBV12-4	CASSWGLAGGETQYF	TGTGCCAGCAGTTGGGGACTAGCGGGAGGAGAGACCCAGTACTTC
.	TRBJ2-1	TRBD1	TRBV29-1	CSVVGRGSNEQFF	TGCAGCGTTGTCGGCAGGGGGTCGAATGAGCAGTTCTTC
.	TRBJ2-3	.	TRBV11-2	CASSFWTDTDTQYF	TGTGCCAGCAGCTTCTGGACAGACACAGATACGCAGTATTTT
few	TRBJ2-3	TRBD1	TRBV12-3/TRBV12-4	CASRKDRDRFTDTQYF	TGTGCCAGCAGAAAAGACCGGGACAGATTCACAGATACGCAGTATTTT
many	TRBJ1-1	.	TRBV20-1	CSASRGRTEAFF	TGCAGTGCTAGTAGGGGTCGTACTGAAGCTTTCTTT
.	TRBJ2-3	TRBD2	TRBV6-1	CASSQEAGTSGSAQYF	TGTGCCAGCAGCCAGGAAGCCGGGACTAGCGGGAGTGCGCAGTATTTT
.	TRBJ1-5	.	TRBV29-1	CSVGGGKNQPQHF	TGCAGCGTGGGGGGGGGAAAGAATCAGCCCCAGCATTTT
many	TRBJ1-1	.	TRBV29-1	CSEKQGGGNTEAFF	TGCAGCGAGAAACAGGGTGGGGGAAACACTGAAGCTTTCTTT
few	TRBJ2-7	.	TRBV30	CAWKQGSSYEQYF	TGTGCCTGGAAACAGGGAAGCTCCTACGAGCAGTACTTC
few	TRBJ2-3	.	TRBV29-1	CSGGLGLHSTDTQYF	TGCAGCGGCGGTCTTGGGCTCCACAGCACAGATACGCAGTATTTT
.	TRBJ1-1	.	TRBV4-1	CASSQEPGIFTEAFF	TGCGCCAGCAGCCAAGAGCCAGGGATATTTACTGAAGCTTTCTTT
many	TRBJ1-5	.	TRBV6-1	CASSEAWGVGQPQHF	TGTGCCAGCAGTGAAGCGTGGGGGGTAGGGCAGCCCCAGCATTTT
few	TRBJ2-5	TRBD2	TRBV12-3/TRBV12-4	CASRPGEREGPGETQYF	TGTGCCAGCAGGCCTGGAGAGCGGGAGGGCCCGGGAGAGACCCAGTACTTC
.	TRBJ2-1	TRBD2	TRBV29-1	CSVEAPGLATKYSNKQFF	TGCAGCGTTGAAGCTCCGGGACTAGCGACAAAATACTCCAATAAGCAGTTCTTC
many	TRBJ2-7	.	TRBV7-2	CASSPPGGDFEQYF	TGTGCCAGCAGCCCACCCGGAGGGGATTTTGAGCAGTACTTC
many	TRBJ2-7	TRBD1	TRBV7-2	CASSHPGQSSYEQYF	TGTGCCAGCAGCCATCCGGGACAGAGCTCCTACGAGCAGTACTTC
.	TRBJ2-7	TRBD2	TRBV7-2	CASSPSGTSTYEQYF	TGTGCCAGCAGCCCATCCGGGACTAGCACCTACGAGCAGTACTTC
few	TRBJ2-1	.	TRBV24-1	CATSDLRGGTSSYNEQFF	TGTGCCACCAGTGACCTAAGGGGGGGCACCTCCTCCTACAATGAGCAGTTCTTC
many	TRBJ1-1	TRBD1	TRBV6-1	CASSEPRIQGYTEAFF	TGTGCCAGCAGTGAACCACGGATACAGGGGTACACTGAAGCTTTCTTT
many	TRBJ1-4	.	TRBV4-2	CASSQDLEGFYEKLFF	TGTGCCAGCAGCCAAGATCTTGAGGGTTTCTATGAAAAACTGTTTTTT
.	TRBJ2-7	TRBD2	TRBV30	CAWRGLAAYEQYF	TGTGCCTGGAGGGGACTAGCAGCCTACGAGCAGTACTTC
.	TRBJ2-3	.	TRBV12-3/TRBV12-4	CASTDVGLKGAQYF	TGTGCCAGCACCGACGTGGGGTTAAAAGGAGCGCAGTATTTT
many	TRBJ2-2	.	TRBV9	CASSVPGAGANTGELFF	TGTGCCAGCAGCGTTCCTGGGGCAGGCGCGAACACCGGGGAGCTGTTTTTT
many	TRBJ1-3	.	TRBV25-1	CASSPRGSGNTIYF	TGTGCCAGCAGCCCCCGGGGTTCTGGAAACACCATATATTTT
many	TRBJ2-7	.	TRBV20-1	CSAKAERDYEQYF	TGCAGTGCAAAAGCGGAACGAGACTACGAGCAGTACTTC
many	TRBJ2-1	.	TRBV12-5	CASGLVYRNEQFF	TGTGCTAGTGGTTTGGTCTACAGAAATGAGCAGTTCTTC
many	TRBJ2-1	.	TRBV20-1	CSARDRVAVYNEQFF	TGCAGTGCTAGAGATAGAGTAGCGGTGTACAATGAGCAGTTCTTC
.	TRBJ2-2	.	TRBV6-1	CAYGGAGTGELFF	TGTGCCTATGGGGGTGCGGGAACCGGGGAGCTGTTTTTT
many	TRBJ2-1	TRBD2	TRBV20-1	CSVEGTSGRFDEQFF	TGCAGTGTAGAAGGGACTAGCGGGAGATTCGATGAGCAGTTCTTC
few	TRBJ1-1	.	TRBV27	CASSSTGTLNTEAFF	TGTGCCAGCAGTTCAACAGGGACTTTGAACACTGAAGCTTTCTTT
many	TRBJ2-2	.	TRBV10-1	CASRAGPNTGELFF	TGCGCCAGCAGGGCGGGGCCGAACACCGGGGAGCTGTTTTTT
many	TRBJ1-2	.	TRBV12-3/TRBV12-4	CASTRGGTFGYTF	TGTGCCAGCACCCGGGGGGGGACCTTTGGCTACACCTTC
once	TRBJ2-3	TRBD2	TRBV11-2	CASSSWTSGPPYTDTQYF	TGTGCCAGCAGCTCCTGGACTAGCGGGCCCCCTTACACAGATACGCAGTATTTT
few	TRBJ2-3	.	TRBV12-3/TRBV12-4	CASSLSGASDTQYF	TGTGCCAGCAGTTTATCGGGGGCCTCAGATACGCAGTATTTT
.	TRBJ1-1	.	TRBV29-1	CSGETGWNTEAFF	TGCAGCGGCGAGACAGGCTGGAACACTGAAGCTTTCTTT
many	TRBJ2-2	.	TRBV6-2/TRBV6-3	CASRRVGGKNTGELFF	TGTGCCAGCAGACGAGTGGGCGGGAAGAACACCGGGGAGCTGTTTTTT
.	TRBJ2-1	TRBD1	TRBV5-1	CASSLDGQGASDEQFF	TGCGCCAGCAGCCTGGATGGACAGGGGGCAAGCGATGAGCAGTTCTTC
many	TRBJ2-2	.	TRBV24-1	CATSDLARGTGELFF	TGTGCCACCAGTGATTTGGCCAGGGGAACCGGGGAGCTGTTTTTT
many	TRBJ2-7	.	TRBV4-3	CASSQGSTPFDEQYF	TGCGCCAGCAGCCAAGGGTCGACGCCCTTCGACGAGCAGTACTTC